The 31 T cell receptor beta chains below all came from one sample that was sequenced in a study of cytomegalovirus exposure and HLA in healthy donors. The PCR had 60 Vbeta and 13 Jbeta primers. Assay used: immunoSEQ multiplex PCR; TCRdb lists only in-frame clones, some missing. The data contain approximately 170,000 clones, over 60% of them singletons. Sequencing was done on a sample of PBMCs. The receptors originated from a man aged 25 to 45 in good health and CMV-seropositive.

The chain joins TRBV6-1 to TRBJ1-5; D uncertain. V shed 7 bases and J shed 1 base, with 8 bases lying between them. The CDR3 is 13 residues long. Germline V gene sequence: CDR1 MNHNS, CDR2 SASEGT. CDR3 sequence (DNA): TGTGCCAGCACGCGGGCGAGCAATCAGCCCCAGCATTTT. Translating it yields CASTRASNQPQHF.

V is TRBV18 and J is TRBJ1-3; TRBD1 matches 7 bases. Trimming took 2 bases from V and 0 from J; bases not matched to a gene: 4. Germline V gives CDR1 KGHSH, CDR2 LQKENI. CDR3 length equals 16 residues. The CDR3 sequence: CASSPNAGGSGNTIYF. CDR3 DNA: TGTGCCAGCTCACCAAACGCAGGGGGCTCTGGAAACACCATATATTTT.

The gene calls are TRBV6-1 and TRBJ2-7, with 13 bases that match TRBD2. Germline CDR1 and CDR2: MNHNS and SASEGT. The J segment lost 4 bases and the V segment lost 5 bases, leaving 5 bases of the junction unmatched. The CDR3 has 15 amino acids. The chain's CDR3 is CASSPLLAGGYEQYF. The CDR3 bases are TGTGCCAGCAGTCCCCTACTAGCGGGAGGGTACGAGCAGTACTTC.

A remark on this clone: Relative to the germline gene, one junction end is altered; a read error may explain this. The V gene is TRBV7-7, the J gene TRBJ2-7; tentatively, D is TRBD2 (6 bases). Germline CDR1 SSHAT, CDR2 FNYEAQ (reference sequence). The CDR3 totals 14 residues. The CDR3: CASSPLTGAYEQYF. The CDR3 DNA follows: TGTGCTAGCAGCCCCCTCACGGGAGCCTACGAGCAGTACTTC.

The V and J genes are TRBV18 and TRBJ2-7; D is uncertain. The V gene's germline CDR1 is KGHSH and CDR2 LQKENI. V dropped 6 bases and J dropped 4 bases, with 13 bases sitting between them. This CDR3 spans 13 amino acids. The CDR3 region is CASSPALEYEQYF. In DNA, the CDR3 is TGTGCCAGCTCCCCAGCCTTAGAATACGAGCAGTACTTC.

J is TRBJ2-3 and V is TRBV6-5; D is unresolved. The CDR3 is 13 residues long. In germline, CDR1 is MNHEY, CDR2 SVGAGI. V shed 7 bases and J shed 6 bases, with 14 bases lying between them. The CDR3 sequence is CASKRAPWDTQYF. CDR3 DNA: TGTGCCAGCAAAAGAGCACCATGGGATACGCAGTATTTT.

The chain carries TRBV6-4 and TRBJ2-2; 7 bases are a match to TRBD1. In germline, CDR1 is MRHNA, CDR2 SNTAGT. This CDR3 spans 14 amino acids. The junction had 7 bases not matched to a gene; V was cut back by 5 bases and J by 7 bases. CDR3 region: CASSPIQGSGELFF. The DNA for the CDR3 is TGTGCCAGCAGTCCAATACAGGGGAGCGGGGAGCTGTTTTTT.

The rearrangement uses TRBV9 and TRBJ2-1; D possibly corresponds to TRBD2 (5 bases). Germline-derived CDR1 and CDR2 are SGDLS and YYNGEE. V gave up 3 bases and J gave up 0 bases, with 10 bases separating them. The CDR3 contains 15 residues. CDR3 residues: CASSGTGSSYNEQFF. CDR3 sequence (DNA): TGTGCCAGCAGCGGGACGGGGAGCTCCTACAATGAGCAGTTCTTC.

V is TRBV7-9 and J is TRBJ1-2; D gene ambiguous. The CDR3 length is 13 residues. Trimming shortened V by 4 bases and J by 4 bases, and 10 bases separated the two germline ends. Germline values: CDR1 SEHNR, CDR2 FQNEAQ (reference sequence). This CDR3 reads CASSYSPFYGYTF. The CDR3 nucleotides are TGTGCCAGCAGCTACAGCCCATTCTATGGCTACACCTTC.

About this clone: One end of the junction fails to match germline, which may point to a read error. This chain uses TRBV4-1 with TRBJ1-2; D gene uncertain. CDR1 and CDR2 from the germline V gene are MGHRA and YSYEKL. The CDR3 is 14 amino acids. CDR3 sequence reads: CASSQDREGYGYTF. CDR3 DNA: TGTGCCAGCAGCCAAGATAGGGAGGGCTATGGCTACACCTTC.

This chain uses TRBV5-6 with TRBJ2-5; the D gene is possibly TRBD2 (5 bases). Germline assignment: CDR1 SGHDT and CDR2 YYEEEE. Trimming removed 7 bases from V and 3 bases from J, with 16 bases in between. This CDR3 spans 14 amino acids. DNA for the CDR3: TGTGCCAGCCGGCACCGAGGGTACGAAGAGACCCAGTACTTC. Its protein is CASRHRGYEETQYF.

The gene calls are TRBV6-4 and TRBJ2-3; 12 bases match TRBD2. The CDR3 loop spans 16 amino acids. The germline V gene has CDR1 MRHNA and CDR2 SNTAGT. V lost 8 bases and J lost 4; bases outside the gene matches: 10. This CDR3 is CASLRTSGNWADTQYF. The CDR3 region has the DNA TGTGCCAGCTTAAGGACTAGCGGGAATTGGGCAGATACGCAGTATTTT.

The chain joins TRBV9 to TRBJ2-2; 7 nucleotides line up with TRBD1. CDR1 is SGDLS and CDR2 is YYNGEE in the germline V gene. Unmatched junction bases numbered 9, after V lost 4 bases and J lost 3 bases. This CDR3 is built from 16 residues. CDR3 DNA sequence: TGTGCCAGCAGCCCCCGACAGGGTCCCGACACCGGGGAGCTGTTTTTT. Protein sequence: CASSPRQGPDTGELFF.

The chain is built from TRBV6-6 and TRBJ1-2; 7 bases line up with TRBD1. V dropped 8 bases and J dropped 4; count of bases not matched to a gene: 16. The CDR3 covers 16 residues. Germline V gene sequence: CDR1 MNHNY, CDR2 SVGAGI (reference sequence). CDR3 protein: CASGLHFIRTGYGYTF. CDR3 bases: TGTGCCAGCGGACTTCATTTTATCCGGACAGGCTATGGCTACACCTTC.

A few counts support this clone. The chain recombines TRBV18 with TRBJ2-3; perhaps TRBD1 as D (5 bases). V was pared by 3 bases and J by 0 bases, with 10 bases between. Germline assignment: CDR1 KGHSH and CDR2 LQKENI. This CDR3 spans 15 amino acids. CDR3 nucleotide sequence: TGTGCCAGCTCACCTCAGGGTACCAGCACAGATACGCAGTATTTT. It translates to CASSPQGTSTDTQYF.

Comment on this clone: Other nucleotide sequences in the sample specify the same CDR3. V gene TRBV7-2 combines with J gene TRBJ1-1; the D gene is possibly TRBD1 (6 bases). Looked up from germline, CDR1 is SGHTA and CDR2 is FQGNSA. The CDR3 runs to 13 residues. The V gene lost 3 bases and the J gene lost 5 bases, with 10 bases spanning the gap. The chain's CDR3 is CASSLDRGTEAFF. CDR3 coding DNA: TGTGCCAGCAGCTTGGACAGAGGGACTGAAGCTTTCTTT.

This CDR3 is CASSLFTGLDIQYF. The DNA for the CDR3 is TGTGCCAGCAGCTTGTTTACAGGGTTGGACATTCAGTACTTC. The rearrangement joins TRBV5-6 to TRBJ2-4; the D gene is possibly TRBD1 (6 bases). V was shortened by 1 base and J by 8 bases, with 13 bases between the two germline ends. This CDR3 has 14 residues. The germline CDR1 and CDR2 sequences are SGHDT and YYEEEE.

The rearrangement links TRBV5-1 to TRBJ1-1; the D gene is possibly TRBD1 (6 bases). The CDR3 is 16 amino acids. V was shortened by 1 base and J by 0 bases, with 13 bases between the two germline ends. From germline, CDR1 is SGHRS and CDR2 YFSETQ. CDR3 sequence: CASSLLGQSLNTEAFF. CDR3 DNA sequence: TGCGCCAGCAGCTTGTTAGGACAGTCCCTGAACACTGAAGCTTTCTTT. Full variable domain (remainder filled in from reference TRBV5-1 and TRBJ1-1): KAGVTQTPRYLIKTRGQQVTLSCSPISGHRSVSWYQQTPGQGLQFLFEYFSETQRNKGNFPGRFSGRQFSNSRSEMNVSTLELGDSALYLCASSLLGQSLNTEAFFGQGTRLTVV.

The rearrangement uses TRBV6-6 and TRBJ2-2; the match to TRBD2 covers 8 bases. V trimming: 5 bases; J trimming: 6 bases; junction bases outside the gene matches: 8. Germline V gene sequence: CDR1 MNHNY, CDR2 SVGAGI (reference sequence). The CDR3 consists of 15 residues. The CDR3 spells CASSLSGMGPGELFF. CDR3 in DNA: TGTGCCAGCAGTCTTAGCGGGATGGGACCCGGGGAGCTGTTTTTT.

This chain uses TRBV9 with TRBJ2-7, with D perhaps TRBD1 (6 bases). V was clipped by 3 bases and J by 10 bases, with 20 bases between them. CDR1 SGDLS and CDR2 YYNGEE come from the germline V gene. The CDR3 runs to 14 residues. The CDR3 sequence: CASSEGATGYNQYF. DNA for the CDR3: TGTGCCAGCAGCGAGGGAGCAACAGGGTACAATCAGTACTTC.

This chain links TRBV19 with TRBJ2-1; 9 bases fit TRBD2. The germline CDR1 and CDR2 sequences are LNHDA and SQIVND (reference sequence). The CDR3 contains 19 residues. Trimming at V came to 4 bases and at J to 6 bases, leaving 19 bases not matched to a gene. Here the CDR3 DNA reads TGTGCCAGTAGTAAGGGGGGAGCGGGAGGCCGTACTGGGTCCAATGAGCAGTTCTTC. Its translation: CASSKGGAGGRTGSNEQFF.

The CDR3 DNA reads as TGTGCCAGCAACCCCCGGTCGGGCGGACAGGGGAACACCGGGGAGCTGTTTTTT. This translates into CASNPRSGGQGNTGELFF. The chain employs TRBV7-2 and TRBJ2-2, with TRBD1 matching 8 bases. Germline loops: CDR1 SGHTA, CDR2 FQGNSA. CDR3 length: 18 amino acids. Trimming at V came to 7 bases and at J to 1 base, leaving 14 bases not matched to a gene.

This sequence joins TRBV30 and TRBJ1-6; 8 bases align to TRBD1. The CDR3 consists of 15 residues. Germline CDR1 is GTSNPN and CDR2 is SVGIG (reference sequence). The trim removed 3 bases at V and 8 bases at J, leaving 9 bases unmatched. The CDR3 bases are TGTGCCTGGAGGGGGGCCAGGGGGCGGGATTCACCCCTCCACTTT. Protein: CAWRGARGRDSPLHF. Full variable domain (outside the CDR3, taken from reference TRBV30 and TRBJ1-6): SQTIHQWPATLVQPVGSPLSLECTVEGTSNPNLYWYRQAAGRGLQLLFYSVGIGQISSEVPQNLSASRPQDRQFILSSKKLLLSDSGFYLCAWRGARGRDSPLHFGNGTRLTVT.

In DNA form, the CDR3 reads TGTGCCAGCAGCTTACTGCAGGGGGAGCTGTTTTTT. This gives the protein CASSLLQGELFF. The V and J genes are TRBV7-9 and TRBJ2-2, with no clear D. The CDR3 runs to 12 residues. V was cut by 2 bases and J by 8 bases, with 6 bases left in between. Germline CDR1 SEHNR, CDR2 FQNEAQ (reference sequence).

This clone was detected once. CDR3 coding DNA: TGCGCCAGCAGCCCCGGGGGGAGGGGAAAGGACTACGAGCAGTACTTC. It codes for CASSPGGRGKDYEQYF. The chain recombines TRBV4-3 with TRBJ2-7, with TRBD2 identical over 7 bases. J was trimmed by 3 bases and V by 4 bases; bases with no gene match: 12. CDR3 length equals 16 residues. Germline assignment: CDR1 LGHNA and CDR2 YSLEER.

This clone was seen just once. The rearrangement uses TRBV7-3 and TRBJ1-2; TRBD1 matches at 7 bases. The CDR3 loop spans 16 amino acids. Germline loops: CDR1 SGHTA, CDR2 FQGTGA. Trimming cost V 0 bases and J 7 bases; bases outside gene matches: 11. CDR3 sequence reads: CASSLTAGGQTGGYTF. CDR3 coding DNA: TGTGCCAGCAGCTTAACGGCAGGGGGGCAGACTGGTGGCTACACCTTC. The variable domain in full, with the rest retrieved from reference TRBV7-3 and TRBJ1-2, is GAGVSQTPSNKVTEKGKYVELRCDPISGHTALYWYRQSLGQGPEFLIYFQGTGAADDSGLPNDRFFAVRPEGSVSTLKIQRTERGDSAVYLCASSLTAGGQTGGYTFGSGTRLTVV.

This sequence joins TRBV9 and TRBJ2-7, with D perhaps TRBD2 (6 bases). CDR3 length equals 13 residues. The germline CDR1 and CDR2 sequences are SGDLS and YYNGEE. Trimming removed 4 bases at V and 2 bases at J, with 10 bases between. This chain's CDR3 is CASSPEGPYEQYF. In DNA form, the CDR3 reads TGTGCCAGCAGCCCGGAGGGCCCCTACGAGCAGTACTTC. Looking up the rest from reference TRBV9 and TRBJ2-7 gives the full variable domain: DSGVTQTPKHLITATGQRVTLRCSPRSGDLSVYWYQQSLDQGLQFLIQYYNGEERAKGNILERFSAQQFPDLHSELNLSSLELGDSALYFCASSPEGPYEQYFGPGTRLTVT.

The gene calls are TRBV6-1 and TRBJ1-6; 9 bases map to TRBD1. Germline V lookup: CDR1 MNHNS, CDR2 SASEGT. J gave up 3 bases and V 7 bases, and 4 bases lay outside the gene matches. This CDR3 is built from 15 residues. CDR3 in DNA: TGTGCCAGCACTAAGACAGGGGGCTATAATTCACCCCTCCACTTT. Its translation is CASTKTGGYNSPLHF.

This chain connects TRBV19 to TRBJ2-3; D remains ambiguous. Trimming shortened V by 4 bases and J by 5 bases, and 10 bases separated the two germline ends. CDR1 is LNHDA, CDR2 SQIVND, per germline (reference sequence). This CDR3 has 13 residues. The CDR3 nucleotides are TGTGCCAGTAGTAGCCCCCCCGGAGATACGCAGTATTTT. Its protein product is CASSSPPGDTQYF. Combining the CDR3 with reference TRBV19 and TRBJ2-3 gives the whole variable domain DGGITQSPKYLFRKEGQNVTLSCEQNLNHDAMYWYRQDPGQGLRLIYYSQIVNDFQKGDIAEGYSVSREKKESFPLTVTSAQKNPTAFYLCASSSPPGDTQYFGPGTRLTVL.

This sequence joins TRBV28 and TRBJ2-3; D may be TRBD2 (5 bases). V was trimmed by 5 bases and J by 5 bases, leaving 17 bases between them. The CDR3 spans 15 residues. The germline V gene encodes CDR1 MDHEN and CDR2 SYDVKM. The CDR3 here is CASSAPGSRGDTQYF. The DNA for the CDR3 is TGTGCCAGCAGTGCGCCGGGCTCCCGGGGAGATACGCAGTATTTT.

The chain uses TRBV5-1 and TRBJ1-1; D is perhaps TRBD1 (6 bases). This CDR3 contains 14 residues. V was trimmed by 3 bases and J by 8 bases, leaving 17 bases between them. Germline V gene sequence: CDR1 SGHRS, CDR2 YFSETQ. For the CDR3, the DNA is TGCGCCAGCAGCTCTGACGGACAGAGTCGGGAAGCTTTCTTT. It is translated as CASSSDGQSREAFF.